The entry that follows covers one TCR beta chain sequence. Germline-derived CDR1 and CDR2 are KGHSH and LQKENI. Trimming pared 2 bases from V and 0 bases from J, leaving 13 bases between. This CDR3 comprises 16 residues. The data were obtained in a study of blood T cell repertoires in COVID-19. Study overall: The origin of the acute and convalescent COVID-19 samples was the United States, Italy and Spain. T cells, B-cell-depleted T cells, or PBMCs supplied cDNA or gDNA.

Generated by immunoSEQ multiplex PCR, the TCRdb table keeps only in-frame clones and is missing some. Of about 190,000 clones listed, approximately 78% are singletons. The TCR was taken from a woman at least 80 years old with active or convalescent COVID-19. Sequenced: peripheral blood. This chain connects TRBV18 to TRBJ1-1; no firm D call. The DNA for the CDR3 is TGTGCCAGCTCACCAATCCGACAACCTCTGAACACTGAAGCTTTCTTT. It encodes CASSPIRQPLNTEAFF.